These T cell receptor beta chains were read from a single sample in a study of T-cell memory formation after mild COVID-19. MiXCR, applied by TCRdb to the 5' RACE reads, yields one record per CDR3 protein. The data hold roughly 170,000 distinct CDR3 sequences, with 15% to 20% observed a single time. Sequencing input: PBMCs or a T cell subset sorted from them (not recorded which). Receptors were obtained from a man between 18 and 29 years old who had mild COVID-19 (a few samples of this study predate the infection). Cell type and time point are not known. Each CDR3 is given with its conserved first and last residue.

TRBJ1-1	TRBV12-3/TRBV12-4	CASSLRTSLLAFF
TRBJ1-1	TRBV18	CASSPRGEITEAFF
TRBJ2-5	TRBV7-2	CASSLGAQETQYF
TRBJ2-7	TRBV5-1	CASSYSVGSGDYEQYF
TRBJ2-1	TRBV20-1	CSAKEGGYEQFF
TRBJ2-1	TRBV7-2	CASSLSWDVWQFF
TRBJ2-5	TRBV4-2	CASSQREDRLWTQYF
TRBJ2-3	TRBV7-9	CASSRGTRTDTQYF
TRBJ2-7	TRBV15	CATSRVVFGRDTYEQYF
TRBJ1-2	TRBV18	CASSPEGNYGYTF
TRBJ1-1	TRBV20-1	CSARDIQGVTEAFF
TRBJ2-7	TRBV20-1	CSASLTGRYEQYF
TRBJ2-3	TRBV7-3	CASSFSGVTDTQYF
TRBJ1-4	TRBV6-6	CASSPSDRAEKLFF
TRBJ2-1	TRBV6-2/TRBV6-3	CASLRQGENEQFF
TRBJ2-3	TRBV7-2	CASSFPLGRGTDTQYF
TRBJ1-4	TRBV7-2	CASSLDTGAYKKLFF
TRBJ2-1	TRBV6-2/TRBV6-3	CASSLITGGNNEQFF
TRBJ1-3	TRBV20-1	CSALMRPGNTIYF
TRBJ1-5	TRBV5-5	CASSFRGTGEKKGNQPQHF
TRBJ1-4	TRBV4-1	CASSHLGGAEKLFF
TRBJ2-1	TRBV20-1	CSARKAGGANEQFF
TRBJ1-6	TRBV10-3	CAITPGNNSPLHF
TRBJ1-1	TRBV12-3/TRBV12-4	CASRGGQVNTEAFF
TRBJ2-1	TRBV20-1	CSARGTGASYNEQFF
TRBJ1-5	TRBV2	CASRKTGNQPQHF
TRBJ2-5	TRBV23-1	CASRSGTEHQETQYF
TRBJ1-1	TRBV4-3	CASSRREGGSEAFF
TRBJ2-5	TRBV7-2	CASSRAGGPRWQETQYF
TRBJ1-2	TRBV6-2/TRBV6-3	CASGRAYGYTF
TRBJ1-4	TRBV12-3/TRBV12-4	CASSLGGAPEKLFF
TRBJ1-6	TRBV9	CASSVTGSRLPLHF
TRBJ2-1	TRBV7-9	CASLGPMRDYEQFF
TRBJ2-6	TRBV28	CASSLIRSGANVLTF
TRBJ1-2	TRBV6-1	CASNLSGSAGYTF
TRBJ2-2	TRBV24-1	CATSDSTGFTGELFF
TRBJ1-1	TRBV5-5	CASSRDRGYTEAFF
TRBJ2-5	TRBV29-1	CSVERGFQETQYF
TRBJ2-7	TRBV7-2	CASSLGRENYEQYF
TRBJ2-7	TRBV4-3	CASRHQRTGIYEQYF
TRBJ2-1	TRBV6-5	CASRDQSYNEQFF
TRBJ2-5	TRBV10-3	CAISGRDLVETQYF
TRBJ1-6	TRBV20-1	CSVRDSYNSPLHF
TRBJ1-1	TRBV20-1	CSASRAVDTEAFF
TRBJ1-5	TRBV9	CASSGGASNQPQHF
TRBJ2-2	TRBV7-9	CASRAPRRGDTGELFF
TRBJ2-2	TRBV4-1	CASSQDARTGELFF
TRBJ1-2	TRBV14	CASSLNLQGDGYTF
TRBJ2-5	TRBV12-3/TRBV12-4	CASSLKRTAQYF
TRBJ2-2	TRBV7-2	CASSSGLAVTGELFF